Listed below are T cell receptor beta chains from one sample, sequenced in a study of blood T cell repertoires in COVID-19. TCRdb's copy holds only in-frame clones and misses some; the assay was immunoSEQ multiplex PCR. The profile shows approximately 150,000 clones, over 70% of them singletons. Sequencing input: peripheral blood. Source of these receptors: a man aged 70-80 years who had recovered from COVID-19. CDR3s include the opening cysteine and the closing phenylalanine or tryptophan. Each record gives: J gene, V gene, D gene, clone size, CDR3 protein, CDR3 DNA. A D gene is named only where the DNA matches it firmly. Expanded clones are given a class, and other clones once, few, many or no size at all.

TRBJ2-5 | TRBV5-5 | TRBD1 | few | CASKDRGAQYF | TGTGCCAGCAAGGACAGGGGGGCCCAGTACTTC
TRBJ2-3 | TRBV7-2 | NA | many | CASSFPPGLDTQYF | TGTGCCAGCAGCTTCCCTCCGGGATTAGATACGCAGTATTTT
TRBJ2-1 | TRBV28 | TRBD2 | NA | CASSSASGVSYNEQFF | TGTGCCAGCAGTTCGGCTAGCGGAGTCTCCTACAATGAGCAGTTCTTC
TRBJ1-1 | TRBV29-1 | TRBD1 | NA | CSARDRGFEAFF | TGCAGCGCACGGGACAGGGGCTTTGAAGCTTTCTTT
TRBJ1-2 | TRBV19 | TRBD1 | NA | CASSRQGAYLDGYTF | TGTGCCAGTAGTCGCCAGGGGGCGTATTTGGATGGCTACACCTTC
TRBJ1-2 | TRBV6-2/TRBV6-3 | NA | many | CASSYVGVPNSGYTF | TGTGCCAGCAGTTACGTCGGAGTACCTAATTCTGGCTACACCTTC
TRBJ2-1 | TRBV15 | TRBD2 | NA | CATSRSGPSGSNEQFF | TGTGCCACCAGCAGGAGCGGGCCTAGCGGGAGCAATGAGCAGTTCTTC
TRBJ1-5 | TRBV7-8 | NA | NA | CASTSAPGAPQHF | TGTGCCAGCACCAGCGCCCCGGGAGCGCCCCAGCATTTT
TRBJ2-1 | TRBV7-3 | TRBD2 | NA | CASSRGLAGGRFNEQFF | TGTGCCAGCAGCCGCGGACTAGCGGGAGGGAGATTTAATGAGCAGTTCTTC
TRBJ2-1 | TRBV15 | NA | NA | CATSRVRGKYNEQFF | TGTGCCACCAGCAGAGTACGGGGAAAATACAATGAGCAGTTCTTC
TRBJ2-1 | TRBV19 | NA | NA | CASSIESPGRRSYNEQFF | TGTGCCAGTAGTATAGAATCTCCAGGGAGGCGCTCCTACAATGAGCAGTTCTTC
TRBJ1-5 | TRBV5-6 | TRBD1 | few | CASSFSGTGLNQPQHF | TGTGCCAGCAGCTTCTCCGGGACAGGGCTCAATCAGCCCCAGCATTTT
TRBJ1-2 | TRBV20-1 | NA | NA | CSAPRTAGYTF | TGCAGTGCCCCTAGGACAGCCGGCTACACCTTC
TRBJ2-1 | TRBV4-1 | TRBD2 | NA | CASSQPAGAGEQFF | TGCGCCAGCAGCCAGCCAGCGGGAGCGGGTGAGCAGTTCTTC
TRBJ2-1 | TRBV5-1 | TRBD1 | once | CASSMGQTYNEQFF | TGCGCCAGCAGCATGGGACAGACCTACAATGAGCAGTTCTTC
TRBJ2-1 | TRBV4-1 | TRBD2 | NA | CASSQATSGRDNEQFF | TGCGCCAGCAGCCAGGCGACTAGCGGGAGGGACAATGAGCAGTTCTTC
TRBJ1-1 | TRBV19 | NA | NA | CASSTGSTEAFF | TGTGCCAGTAGTACGGGTAGCACTGAAGCTTTCTTT
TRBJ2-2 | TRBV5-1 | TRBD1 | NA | CASTWTGGFPGELFF | TGCGCCAGCACGTGGACAGGGGGGTTCCCCGGGGAGCTGTTTTTT
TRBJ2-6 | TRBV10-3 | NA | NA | CAISAVGRLSGANVLTF | TGTGCCATCAGTGCGGTGGGGCGTTTGTCTGGGGCCAACGTCCTGACTTTC
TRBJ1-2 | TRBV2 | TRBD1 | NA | CASSQQGNYGYTF | TGTGCCAGCAGTCAACAGGGGAACTATGGCTACACCTTC
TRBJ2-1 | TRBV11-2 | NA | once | CASSPFRLSRSYNEQFF | TGTGCCAGCAGCCCATTCCGACTGAGTCGGTCCTACAATGAGCAGTTCTTC
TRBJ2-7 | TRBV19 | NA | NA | CASSAGQIYEQYF | TGTGCCAGTAGTGCGGGACAGATCTACGAGCAGTACTTC
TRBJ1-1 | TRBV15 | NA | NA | CATSRDLGPGLAFF | TGTGCCACCAGCAGAGATCTGGGCCCCGGCTTAGCTTTCTTT
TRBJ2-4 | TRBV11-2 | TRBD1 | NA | CASSLEGQGAFRNIQYF | TGTGCCAGCAGCTTAGAGGGACAGGGGGCGTTTCGAAACATTCAGTACTTC
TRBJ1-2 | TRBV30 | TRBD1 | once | CAWNLSVNRGRAYGYTF | TGTGCCTGGAACCTGAGTGTTAACAGGGGGCGTGCCTATGGCTACACCTTC
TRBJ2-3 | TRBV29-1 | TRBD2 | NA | CTGEAGGREDTQYF | TGCACAGGGGAAGCGGGAGGCCGGGAAGATACGCAGTATTTT
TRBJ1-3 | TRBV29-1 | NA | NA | CSVDDRSGNTIYF | TGCAGCGTTGATGACAGGAGTGGAAACACCATATATTTT
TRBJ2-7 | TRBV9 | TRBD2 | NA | CASSESGSENEQYF | TGTGCCAGCAGCGAAAGCGGGAGCGAAAACGAGCAGTACTTC
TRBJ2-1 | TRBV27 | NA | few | CASSLSAGIDNEQFF | TGTGCCAGCAGTTTATCGGCAGGGATCGACAATGAGCAGTTCTTC
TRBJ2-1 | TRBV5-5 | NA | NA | CASSDLGTYLGSSYNEQFF | TGTGCCAGCAGCGACCTAGGGACATATCTAGGCAGCTCCTACAATGAGCAGTTCTTC
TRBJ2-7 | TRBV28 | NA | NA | CASSPITFSSGRSYEQYF | TGTGCCAGCAGTCCCATTACCTTTTCCTCAGGGAGGTCCTACGAGCAGTACTTC
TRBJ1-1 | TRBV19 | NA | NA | CASSLRNTEAFF | TGTGCCAGTAGTCTCCGGAACACTGAAGCTTTCTTT
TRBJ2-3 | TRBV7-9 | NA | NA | CASSLNSGDTQYF | TGTGCCAGCAGCTTAAACTCAGGAGATACGCAGTATTTT
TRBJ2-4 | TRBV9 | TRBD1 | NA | CASSVRGTGGGIALEAKNIQYF | TGTGCCAGCAGCGTCCGCGGGACAGGGGGCGGAATAGCACTTGAGGCCAAAAACATTCAGTACTTC
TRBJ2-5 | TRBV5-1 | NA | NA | CASSLAAGTGETQYF | TGCGCCAGCAGCTTGGCGGCGGGAACGGGAGAGACCCAGTACTTC
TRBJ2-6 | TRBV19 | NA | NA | CASRPGTSVPGANVLTF | TGTGCCAGTAGACCCGGGACATCTGTTCCTGGGGCCAACGTCCTGACTTTC
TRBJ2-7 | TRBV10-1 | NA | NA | CASSNTGISYEQYF | TGCGCCAGCAGCAACACAGGGATCTCCTACGAGCAGTACTTC
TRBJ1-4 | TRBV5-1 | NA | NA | CASSLVPGDREKLFF | TGCGCCAGCAGCTTGGTGCCAGGGGATCGGGAAAAACTGTTTTTT
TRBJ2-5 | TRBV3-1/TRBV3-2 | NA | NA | CASSPYSDYQETQYF | TGTGCCAGCAGCCCTTATTCGGACTACCAAGAGACCCAGTACTTC
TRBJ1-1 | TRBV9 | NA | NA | CASSPRFGVSTEAFF | TGTGCCAGCAGCCCCCGTTTCGGGGTCTCGACTGAAGCTTTCTTT
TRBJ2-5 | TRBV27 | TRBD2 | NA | CASSRSGGRGETQYF | TGTGCCAGCAGCCGCAGCGGCGGGAGGGGAGAGACCCAGTACTTC
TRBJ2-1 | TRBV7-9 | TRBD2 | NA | CASSLEGLAGRPSYNEQFF | TGTGCCAGCAGCTTAGAAGGCCTAGCGGGGCGGCCTTCCTACAATGAGCAGTTCTTC
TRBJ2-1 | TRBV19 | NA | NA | CASSVLEPRGNEQFF | TGTGCCAGTAGCGTACTAGAGCCCCGGGGTAATGAGCAGTTCTTC
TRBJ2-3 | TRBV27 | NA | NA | CASGRQVSTDTQYF | TGTGCCAGCGGGAGACAGGTTAGCACAGATACGCAGTATTTT
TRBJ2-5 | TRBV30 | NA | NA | CAWSFDWESQYF | TGTGCCTGGAGTTTCGACTGGGAGAGCCAGTACTTC
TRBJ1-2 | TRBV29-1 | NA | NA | CSVPGAADYTF | TGCAGCGTTCCAGGAGCGGCAGACTACACCTTC
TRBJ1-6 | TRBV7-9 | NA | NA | CASSSPGSSNSPLHF | TGTGCCAGCAGCTCGCCCGGTAGCTCGAATTCACCCCTCCACTTT
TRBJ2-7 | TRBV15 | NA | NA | CATSRDTGAYEQYF | TGTGCCACCAGCAGAGATACAGGAGCCTACGAGCAGTACTTC
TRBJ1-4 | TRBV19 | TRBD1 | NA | CASRTDRGAEKLFF | TGTGCCAGTAGAACGGACAGGGGGGCGGAAAAACTGTTTTTT
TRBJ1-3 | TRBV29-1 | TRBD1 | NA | CSVEDRGKGNTIYF | TGCAGCGTCGAAGACAGGGGGAAAGGAAACACCATATATTTT
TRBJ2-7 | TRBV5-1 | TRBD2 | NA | CASSRWGRDYEQYF | TGCGCCAGCAGCCGCTGGGGGAGGGACTACGAGCAGTACTTC